This T cell receptor (beta chain) was identified during a study of siplizumab effects on memory and regulatory T cells. Findings and caveats of the study: Contribution to the alloresponse seemed major for naive T cells, which also seemed more diverse than memory cells. Proliferating siplizumab-cultured Tregs lacked confirmed suppressive function. Relative to controls at less than 35%, mappable alloreactive CD4+ clones exhibited a mean Treg-derived proportion of approximately 70% with siplizumab. Fewer alloreactive sequences mapped to unstimulated CD4+ memory cells under siplizumab.

As to this clone: Its antigen is unknown. Other DNA sequences in this sample translate to the same CDR3.

Profiling relied on immunoSEQ multiplex PCR, and the TCRdb table lists in-frame clones only, not all of them. In the table there are about 85,000 clones, approximately 95% of which are singletons. This receptor was identified in a human donor in good health. The sample taken for sequencing was CD8+ T cells sorted from blood.

CDR3 coding DNA: TGTGCCAGTAGTATCGGTAGCGGGAGTTACAATGAGCAGTTCTTC. It is translated as CASSIGSGSYNEQFF. This chain uses TRBV19 with TRBJ2-1; 9 bases agree with TRBD2. Germline V gives CDR1 LNHDA, CDR2 SQIVND (reference sequence). J lost 4 bases, V lost 3 bases, and 4 bases had no gene match. This CDR3 region has 15 residues.